The 30 T cell receptor beta chains in this list originate from one sample, sequenced in a study of T cells in narcolepsy. The table came from immunoSEQ multiplex PCR; TCRdb's copy has only in-frame clones and leaves some out. The sample lists tens of thousands of clones; 75% to 90% were seen once. Sequenced sample: CD45RA- memory CD4+ T cells from PBMCs. The receptor source for this set is a human donor with narcolepsy.

The rearrangement joins TRBV30 to TRBJ1-4; D ambiguous. Trimming removed 5 bases from V and 6 bases from J, with 16 bases in between. Germline assignment: CDR1 GTSNPN and CDR2 SVGIG (reference sequence). The CDR3 is made up of 14 amino acids. CDR3 DNA sequence: TGTGCCTGGGCACCGCTTGGGGTGGATGAAAAACTGTTTTTT. It specifies CAWAPLGVDEKLFF.

The chain has TRBV6-5 and TRBJ2-1, with 9 bases aligning to TRBD2. Per germline, CDR1 MNHEY and CDR2 SVGAGI. CDR3 length: 15 residues. Losses at the gene ends were 2 bases for V and 7 bases for J; bases not matched to a gene: 6. In nucleotides, the CDR3 is TGTGCCAGCAGTTACGCGGGGGGGGGAAGAAATGAGCAGTTCTTC. This encodes CASSYAGGGRNEQFF.

The CDR3 DNA reads TGCGCCAGCAGCGGATGGGGAGGGAATCAGGGCTACACCTTC. Amino acid sequence: CASSGWGGNQGYTF. The rearrangement links TRBV5-1 to TRBJ1-2, with no clear D. The V end lost 4 bases, the J end lost 8 bases, and 18 bases lay between the germline ends. The length of the CDR3 is 14 residues. Per germline, CDR1 SGHRS and CDR2 YFSETQ.

This clone showed up just once. V gene TRBV7-2 combines with J gene TRBJ2-3, with 9 bases lining up with TRBD2. The germline gives CDR1 SGHTA, CDR2 FQGNSA. Trimming removed 0 bases from V and 6 bases from J; junction bases left unmatched: 7. The CDR3 length is 16 residues. The CDR3: CASSLARASGDDTQYF. The CDR3 DNA reads TGTGCCAGCAGCTTAGCGCGGGCTAGCGGGGATGATACGCAGTATTTT.

V is TRBV4-2 and J is TRBJ2-2; D might be TRBD1 (6 bases). Trimming cost V 5 bases and J 6 bases, with 13 bases left between them. Germline-derived CDR1 and CDR2 are LGHNA and YNFKEQ. This CDR3 is 14 amino acids long. The CDR3 DNA sequence: TGTGCCAGCAGCTCCCCAGGGGTGGCCGGGGAGCTGTTTTTT. The encoded protein is CASSSPGVAGELFF.

The CDR3 DNA sequence: TGTGCCAGCAGTTACACGGCAGTGGGGAATTCACCCCTCCACTTT. It is translated as CASSYTAVGNSPLHF. The chain is built from TRBV6-6 and TRBJ1-6; D is unclear. This CDR3 spans 15 amino acids. The germline CDR1 and CDR2 sequences are MNHNY and SVGAGI (reference sequence). Deletions cut 2 bases from V and 7 bases from J, with 12 bases between.

The table lists this clone with a count of one. The V and J genes are TRBV30 and TRBJ2-7, with D perhaps assigned TRBD1 or TRBD2 (5 bases each). V lost 5 bases and J lost 6, with 11 bases in between. Germline V gives CDR1 GTSNPN, CDR2 SVGIG (reference sequence). CDR3 size: 11 residues. CDR3 DNA: TGTGCCTGGCAGGGAGTAGGCGAGCAGTACTTC. Translation gives CAWQGVGEQYF.

This chain uses TRBV19 with TRBJ2-5, with a tentative D call TRBD1 (5 bases). V lost 1 base to trimming and J lost 0 bases, with 9 bases between them. Germline CDR1 is LNHDA and CDR2 is SQIVND (reference sequence). This CDR3 has 15 amino acids. The CDR3 loop reads CASSIAAGNQETQYF. The CDR3 bases are TGTGCCAGTAGTATAGCGGCAGGGAACCAAGAGACCCAGTACTTC.

This clone has only one observation. CDR3 sequence (DNA): TGTGCCAGAAGCTTGGAATGGACGGGATGTGACTCCAGTATTCACGAGCAGTACTTC. It codes for CARSLEWTGCDSSIHEQYF. The chain combines TRBV5-3 with TRBJ2-7; a weak D match, TRBD2 (5 bases). TRBV5-3 is placed among ORFs of uncertain function. V gave up 0 bases and J gave up 5 bases, with 27 bases separating them. The CDR3 is made up of 19 amino acids.

The chain uses TRBV5-1 and TRBJ2-1; 9 bases map to TRBD2. Germline CDR1 reads SGHRS; CDR2 reads YFSETQ. V gave up 4 bases and J gave up 7 bases; unmatched junction bases: 9. The CDR3 contains 15 residues. The CDR3 loop reads CASSLIAGVDNEQFF. CDR3 in DNA: TGCGCCAGCAGCCTTATAGCGGGAGTAGATAATGAGCAGTTCTTC.

V usage is TRBV28 and J usage is TRBJ2-3; TRBD2 might be the D (5 bases). V lost 7 bases, J lost 7 bases, and 15 bases lay in between. In germline, CDR1 is MDHEN, CDR2 SYDVKM. The CDR3 is made up of 13 amino acids. CDR3 sequence reads: CASTLSGAYTQYF. The DNA for the CDR3 is TGTGCCAGCACCCTAAGCGGAGCGTATACGCAGTATTTT.

The chain carries TRBV7-2 and TRBJ1-2; D uncertain. The length of the CDR3 is 13 residues. The germline gives CDR1 SGHTA, CDR2 FQGNSA. The ends were cut back, 1 base at V and 5 bases at J, with 8 bases in the middle. The CDR3 DNA reads TGTGCCAGCAGCTTAGGGTCCTCTTATGGCTACACCTTC. This translates into CASSLGSSYGYTF.

The rearrangement joins TRBV7-2 to TRBJ1-1, with 12 bases aligning to TRBD1. Unmatched junction bases numbered 5, after V lost 2 bases and J lost 4 bases. Germline CDR1 reads SGHTA; CDR2 reads FQGNSA. The CDR3 length is 16 residues. DNA of the CDR3: TGTGCCAGCAGCTTACTTCCGGGACAGGGGGCCACTGAAGCTTTCTTT. Amino acid sequence: CASSLLPGQGATEAFF.

This clone was recorded only once. The chain uses TRBV2 and TRBJ1-1, with D unclear. The CDR3 has 13 amino acids. Trimming stripped 6 bases from V and 0 bases from J, with 8 bases between. Per germline, CDR1 SNHLY and CDR2 FYNNEI. The CDR3 is CASSGIMNTEAFF. CDR3 DNA sequence: TGTGCCAGCAGCGGGATCATGAACACTGAAGCTTTCTTT. Full variable domain (remainder filled in from reference TRBV2 and TRBJ1-1): EPEVTQTPSHQVTQMGQEVILRCVPISNHLYFYWYRQILGQKVEFLVSFYNNEISEKSEIFDDQFSVERPDGSNFTLKIRSTKLEDSAMYFCASSGIMNTEAFFGQGTRLTVV.

This rearrangement joins TRBV5-4 to TRBJ2-3; 7 nucleotides agree with TRBD2. The J segment lost 6 bases and the V segment lost 7 bases, leaving 8 bases of the junction unmatched. The CDR3 spans 13 residues. In germline, CDR1 is SGHNT, CDR2 YYREEE (reference sequence). The CDR3 nucleotides read TGTGCCAGCTCCCGGGGGGAGTGGGATACGCAGTATTTT. Translation: CASSRGEWDTQYF.

This chain connects TRBV30 to TRBJ1-2; TRBD1 matches 8 bases. V was pared by 2 bases and J by 5 bases, with 10 bases of the junction left unmatched. The V gene's germline CDR1 is GTSNPN and CDR2 SVGIG (reference sequence). CDR3 length equals 15 residues. The CDR3, as DNA: TGTGCCTGGAGTTCCCAGAATACAGGGGGTTATGGCTACACCTTC. It specifies CAWSSQNTGGYGYTF.

The chain is built from TRBV7-9 and TRBJ1-1; weak D call: TRBD1 (5 bases). The CDR3 sequence is 14 residues long. V gave up 8 bases and J gave up 1 base, with 14 bases separating them. The germline V gene has CDR1 SEHNR and CDR2 FQNEAQ (reference sequence). The CDR3 here is CASASREANTEAFF. CDR3 sequence (DNA): TGTGCCAGCGCGAGCAGGGAGGCGAACACTGAAGCTTTCTTT. The full variable domain, in which reference TRBV7-9 and TRBJ1-1 provide the parts outside the CDR3, is DTGVSQNPRHKITKRGQNVTFRCDPISEHNRLYWYRQTLGQGPEFLTYFQNEAQLEKSRLLSDRFSAERPKGSFSTLEIQRTEQGDSAMYLCASASREANTEAFFGQGTRLTVV.

CDR3 residues: CASRGALFGNYEQYF. CDR3 sequence (DNA): TGTGCCAGCAGAGGGGCTCTATTTGGCAACTACGAGCAGTACTTC. The chain carries TRBV28 and TRBJ2-7, with D tentatively TRBD1 (5 bases). The germline CDR1 and CDR2 sequences are MDHEN and SYDVKM. V lost 6 bases and J lost 3, with 18 bases in between. This CDR3 spans 15 amino acids.

The sample holds one count of this clone. V gene TRBV18 combines with J gene TRBJ1-1; no firm D call. Trimming took 4 bases from V and 1 from J, leaving 13 bases between them. CDR3 size: 15 residues. Germline loops: CDR1 KGHSH, CDR2 LQKENI. CDR3 loop: CASSLFAGPNTEAFF. The CDR3 coding sequence is TGTGCCAGCTCACTGTTCGCCGGACCGAACACTGAAGCTTTCTTT.

This clone was seen just once. The chain links TRBV5-4 to TRBJ2-1; 9 bases match TRBD2. After removal of 5 bases from V and 4 bases from J, the junction contained 7 bases not matched to a gene. Germline V gene sequence: CDR1 SGHNT, CDR2 YYREEE (reference sequence). The CDR3 has 15 residues. For the CDR3, the DNA is TGTGCCAGCAGTTCTGGGACTAGCAATTACAATGAGCAGTTCTTC. Translation: CASSSGTSNYNEQFF. The full variable domain, its missing parts supplied by reference TRBV5-4 and TRBJ2-1, is ETGVTQSPTHLIKTRGQQVTLRCSSQSGHNTVSWYQQALGQGPQFIFQYYREEENGRGNFPPRFSGLQFPNYSSELNVNALELDDSALYLCASSSGTSNYNEQFFGPGTRLTVL.

The V call is TRBV5-1, the J call TRBJ2-7; D gene uncertain. Looked up from germline, CDR1 is SGHRS and CDR2 is YFSETQ. V was clipped by 3 bases and J by 3 bases, with 13 bases between them. The CDR3 totals 14 residues. The CDR3, as DNA: TGCGCCAGCAGCTCGACTGGGGTGGGCTACGAGCAGTACTTC. Its protein is CASSSTGVGYEQYF.

The V and J genes are TRBV11-2 and TRBJ2-3; 9 bases match TRBD2. The CDR3 is made up of 16 amino acids. Germline V lookup: CDR1 SGHAT, CDR2 FQNNGV. With 2 bases clipped from V and 3 bases from J, the junction kept 6 bases outside the gene matches. The CDR3 DNA reads as TGTGCCAGCAGCTTAATAGCGGGAGTTCTGACAGATACGCAGTATTTT. It specifies CASSLIAGVLTDTQYF.

V usage is TRBV5-1 and J usage is TRBJ2-3; 8 nucleotides line up with TRBD1. V shed 2 bases, J shed 5 bases, and the junction held 4 bases outside the gene matches. The germline V gene encodes CDR1 SGHRS and CDR2 YFSETQ. CDR3 length: 14 amino acids. The chain's CDR3 is CASSFRGQGDTQYF. The CDR3 region has the DNA TGCGCCAGCAGCTTCAGGGGGCAAGGAGATACGCAGTATTTT.

The V call is TRBV5-1, the J call TRBJ2-3; D gene uncertain. The CDR3 is made up of 16 amino acids. The germline gives CDR1 SGHRS, CDR2 YFSETQ. V dropped 5 bases and J dropped 2 bases, with 18 bases sitting between them. In DNA, the CDR3 is TGCGCCAGCAGATTTGCGCAGGCAGACTCCACAGATACGCAGTATTTT. Encoded protein: CASRFAQADSTDTQYF.

The genes are TRBV28 and TRBJ2-7, with D possibly TRBD1 on 6 matching bases. CDR1 MDHEN and CDR2 SYDVKM come from the germline V gene. V was cut by 1 base and J by 7 bases, with 14 bases left in between. The CDR3 extends over 14 amino acids. CDR3 amino acids: CASSLSAPQGEQYF. The CDR3 region has the DNA TGTGCCAGCAGTTTATCCGCGCCCCAGGGGGAGCAGTACTTC.

The gene calls are TRBV6-5 and TRBJ1-5; D not resolved. V was trimmed by 0 bases and J by 7 bases, leaving 10 bases between them. The germline V gene has CDR1 MNHEY and CDR2 SVGAGI. The CDR3 spans 14 residues. The CDR3 bases are TGTGCCAGCAGTTACTCGAGTACTAGACAGCCCCAGCATTTT. Protein product: CASSYSSTRQPQHF.

The V call is TRBV5-6, the J call TRBJ2-1; TRBD2 might be the D (6 bases). The length of the CDR3 is 19 residues. Per the germline V gene, CDR1 is SGHDT and CDR2 is YYEEEE. V lost 5 bases, J lost 4 bases, and 28 bases lay in between. The CDR3 sequence is CASSYLLAWEDKEYNEQFF. The DNA for the CDR3 is TGTGCCAGCAGTTATCTCCTCGCTTGGGAGGACAAAGAATACAATGAGCAGTTCTTC.

The gene calls are TRBV19 and TRBJ2-3; D uncertain. CDR1 and CDR2 (germline): LNHDA, SQIVND (reference sequence). The CDR3 is 13 amino acids. V dropped 6 bases and J dropped 6 bases, with 13 bases sitting between them. CDR3 residues: CASSLSLGDTQYF. The CDR3 DNA reads as TGTGCCAGTAGCCTCTCCCTTGGGGATACGCAGTATTTT. Filled out from reference TRBV19 and TRBJ2-3, the complete variable domain reads DGGITQSPKYLFRKEGQNVTLSCEQNLNHDAMYWYRQDPGQGLRLIYYSQIVNDFQKGDIAEGYSVSREKKESFPLTVTSAQKNPTAFYLCASSLSLGDTQYFGPGTRLTVL.

This clone was observed a handful of times. This chain connects TRBV21-1 to TRBJ2-7; TRBD2 was called by the table and not checked on the DNA. TRBV21-1 is an annotated pseudogene. The CDR3 runs 15 residues. The CDR3 DNA sequence: TGTGCCAGCAGCACTGGGACTCGGGGCCGCATGGGGAAGTACTTC. It translates to CASSTGTRGRMGKYF.

The chain has TRBV6-6 and TRBJ1-2; 10 bases map to TRBD1. Germline V CDR1 and CDR2: MNHNY, SVGAGI (reference sequence). The junction had 8 bases not matched to a gene; V was cut back by 6 bases and J by 4 bases. CDR3 length equals 15 residues. The CDR3 DNA reads as TGTGCCAGCAGCGAGGGACAGGGGATAATCTATGGCTACACCTTC. Amino acid sequence: CASSEGQGIIYGYTF.